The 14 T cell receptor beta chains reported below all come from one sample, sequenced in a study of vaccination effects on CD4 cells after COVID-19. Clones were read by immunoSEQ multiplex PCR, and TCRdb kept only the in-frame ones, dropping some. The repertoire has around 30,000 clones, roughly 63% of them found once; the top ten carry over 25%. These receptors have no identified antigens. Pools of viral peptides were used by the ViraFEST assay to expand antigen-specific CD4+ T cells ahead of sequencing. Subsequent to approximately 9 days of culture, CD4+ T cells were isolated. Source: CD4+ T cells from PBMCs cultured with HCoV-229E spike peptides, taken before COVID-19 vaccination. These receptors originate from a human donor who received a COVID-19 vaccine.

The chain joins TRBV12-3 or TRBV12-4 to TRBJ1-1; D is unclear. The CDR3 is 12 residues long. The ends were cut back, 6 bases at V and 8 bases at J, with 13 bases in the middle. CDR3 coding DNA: TGTGCCAGCAGCCAAGAGAGGCGCGAAGCTTTCTTT. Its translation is CASSQERREAFF.

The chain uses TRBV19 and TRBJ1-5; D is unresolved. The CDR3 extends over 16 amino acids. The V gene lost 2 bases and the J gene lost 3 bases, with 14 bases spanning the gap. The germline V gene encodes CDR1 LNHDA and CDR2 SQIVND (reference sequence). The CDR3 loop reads CASSIFGGRVNQPQHF. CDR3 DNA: TGTGCCAGTAGTATATTCGGCGGGAGGGTCAATCAGCCCCAGCATTTT.

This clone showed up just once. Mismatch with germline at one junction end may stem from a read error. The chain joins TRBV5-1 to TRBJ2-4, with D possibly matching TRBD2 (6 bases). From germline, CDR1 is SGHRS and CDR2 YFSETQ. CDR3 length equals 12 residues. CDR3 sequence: CASSPEGRPRHF. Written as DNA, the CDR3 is TGCGCCAGCAGCCCGGAGGGGAGACCTAGGCACTTC.

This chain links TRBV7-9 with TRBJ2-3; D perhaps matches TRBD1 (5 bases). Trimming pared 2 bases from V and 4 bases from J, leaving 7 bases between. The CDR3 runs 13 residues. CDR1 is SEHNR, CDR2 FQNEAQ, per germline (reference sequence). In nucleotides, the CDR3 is TGTGCCAGCAGCTTATGGGGCTCAGATACGCAGTATTTT. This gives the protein CASSLWGSDTQYF.

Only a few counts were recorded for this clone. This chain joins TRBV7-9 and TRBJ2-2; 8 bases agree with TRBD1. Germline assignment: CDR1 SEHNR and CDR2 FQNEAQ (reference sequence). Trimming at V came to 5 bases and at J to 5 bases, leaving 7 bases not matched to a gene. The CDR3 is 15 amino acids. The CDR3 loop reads CASSMETGVTGELFF. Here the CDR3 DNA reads TGTGCCAGCAGCATGGAGACAGGGGTAACCGGGGAGCTGTTTTTT.

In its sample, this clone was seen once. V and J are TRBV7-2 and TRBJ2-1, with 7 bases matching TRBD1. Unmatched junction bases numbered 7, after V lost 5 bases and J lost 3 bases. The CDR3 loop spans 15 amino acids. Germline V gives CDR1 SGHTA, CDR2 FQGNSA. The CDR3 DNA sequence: TGTGCCAGCAGCCCGGGACAGTCCGGCTACAATGAGCAGTTCTTC. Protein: CASSPGQSGYNEQFF.

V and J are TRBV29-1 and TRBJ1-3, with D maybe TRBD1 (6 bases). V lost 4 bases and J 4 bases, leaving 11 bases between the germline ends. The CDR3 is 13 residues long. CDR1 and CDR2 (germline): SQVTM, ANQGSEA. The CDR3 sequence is CSVVRQGGNTIYF. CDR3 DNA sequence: TGCAGCGTTGTGAGGCAGGGGGGAAACACCATATATTTT.

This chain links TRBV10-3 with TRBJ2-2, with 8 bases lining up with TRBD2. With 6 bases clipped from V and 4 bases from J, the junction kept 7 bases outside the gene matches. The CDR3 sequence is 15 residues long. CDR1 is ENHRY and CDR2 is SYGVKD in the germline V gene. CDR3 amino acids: CAISYGGAGTGELFF. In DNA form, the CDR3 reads TGTGCCATCAGCTACGGGGGGGCCGGCACCGGGGAGCTGTTTTTT.

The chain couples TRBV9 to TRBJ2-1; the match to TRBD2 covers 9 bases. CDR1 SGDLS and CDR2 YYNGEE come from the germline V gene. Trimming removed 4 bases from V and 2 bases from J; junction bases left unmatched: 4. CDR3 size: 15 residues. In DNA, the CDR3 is TGTGCCAGCAGCTCGACTAGCGGCCCCTACAATGAGCAGTTCTTC. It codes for CASSSTSGPYNEQFF.

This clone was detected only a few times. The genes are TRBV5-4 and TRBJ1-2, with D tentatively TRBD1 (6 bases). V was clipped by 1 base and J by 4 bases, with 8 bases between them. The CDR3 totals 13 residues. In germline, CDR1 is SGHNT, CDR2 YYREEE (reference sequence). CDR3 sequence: CASSLWGAYGYTF. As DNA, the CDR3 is TGTGCCAGCAGCTTGTGGGGGGCCTATGGCTACACCTTC.

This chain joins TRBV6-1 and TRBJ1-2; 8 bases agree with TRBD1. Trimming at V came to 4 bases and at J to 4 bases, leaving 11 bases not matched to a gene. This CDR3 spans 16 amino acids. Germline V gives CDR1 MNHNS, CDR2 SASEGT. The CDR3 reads CASSAPLGTGTYGYTF. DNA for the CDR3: TGTGCCAGCAGTGCCCCGTTGGGGACAGGAACCTATGGCTACACCTTC.

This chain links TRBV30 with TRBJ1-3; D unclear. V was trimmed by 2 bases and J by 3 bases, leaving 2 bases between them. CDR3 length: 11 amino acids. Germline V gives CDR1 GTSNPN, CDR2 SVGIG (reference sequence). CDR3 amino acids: CAWSLGNTIYF. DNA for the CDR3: TGTGCCTGGAGTCTTGGAAACACCATATATTTT.

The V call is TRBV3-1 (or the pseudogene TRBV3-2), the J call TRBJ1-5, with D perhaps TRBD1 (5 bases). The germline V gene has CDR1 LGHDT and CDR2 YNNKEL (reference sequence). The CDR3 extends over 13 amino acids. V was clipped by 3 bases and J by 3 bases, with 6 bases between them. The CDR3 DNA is TGTGCCAGCAGCCAGACAGACAATCAGCCCCAGCATTTT. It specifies CASSQTDNQPQHF.

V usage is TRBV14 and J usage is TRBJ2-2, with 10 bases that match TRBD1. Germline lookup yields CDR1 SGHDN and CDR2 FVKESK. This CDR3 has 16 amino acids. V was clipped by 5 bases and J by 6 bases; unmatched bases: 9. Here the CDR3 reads CASSDGDRGYPGELFF. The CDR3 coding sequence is TGTGCCAGCAGCGACGGGGACAGGGGTTATCCCGGGGAGCTGTTTTTT.